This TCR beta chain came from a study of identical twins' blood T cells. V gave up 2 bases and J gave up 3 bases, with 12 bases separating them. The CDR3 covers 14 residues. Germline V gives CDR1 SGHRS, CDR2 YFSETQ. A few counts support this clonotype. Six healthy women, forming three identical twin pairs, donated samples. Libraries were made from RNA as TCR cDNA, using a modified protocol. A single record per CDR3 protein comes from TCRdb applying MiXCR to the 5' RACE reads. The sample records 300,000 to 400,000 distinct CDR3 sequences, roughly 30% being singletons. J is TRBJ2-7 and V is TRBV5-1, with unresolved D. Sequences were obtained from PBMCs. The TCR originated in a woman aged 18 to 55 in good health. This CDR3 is CASSLSGSLYEQYF. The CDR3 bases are TGCGCCAGCAGCTTATCTGGCAGTCTCTACGAGCAGTACTTC. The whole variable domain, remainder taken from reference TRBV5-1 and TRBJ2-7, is KAGVTQTPRYLIKTRGQQVTLSCSPISGHRSVSWYQQTPGQGLQFLFEYFSETQRNKGNFPGRFSGRQFSNSRSEMNVSTLELGDSALYLCASSLSGSLYEQYFGPGTRLTVT.